A single sample gave rise to the 4 T cell receptor beta chains below, sequenced in a study of blood T cells in healthy people across ages. A sample-barcoded 5' primer and a J-beta primer mix were used in a second PCR of roughly 6 to 12 cycles. TCRdb recomputed calls from the 5' RACE reads with MiXCR, one row per CDR3 protein. This table holds approximately 800,000 distinct CDR3 sequences, under 40% found once. The sequenced sample consisted of blood. The receptors stem from a man aged 18 to 30 in good health.

This clonotype occurred a few times. The V gene is TRBV20-1, the J gene TRBJ1-5, with a tentative D call TRBD1 (6 bases). The CDR3 spans 15 residues. Germline V gene sequence: CDR1 DFQATT, CDR2 SNEGSKA (reference sequence). The V and J ends lost 5 bases and 0 bases respectively, with 14 bases between them. The CDR3 nucleotides are TGCAGTGCTCCGGAGACAGGTAATAGCAATCAGCCCCAGCATTTT. It yields the protein CSAPETGNSNQPQHF.

This clonotype was counted many times. The J gene is TRBJ2-1, the V gene TRBV28; perhaps TRBD1 as D (6 bases). The CDR3 is made up of 14 amino acids. The germline CDR1 and CDR2 sequences are MDHEN and SYDVKM. V shed 6 bases and J shed 4 bases, with 13 bases lying between them. The CDR3: CASSPGQTYNEQFF. CDR3 DNA: TGTGCCAGCAGCCCCGGACAGACGTACAATGAGCAGTTCTTC.

In this sample, this clonotype turned up once. The chain links TRBV11-1 to TRBJ2-5, with D hard to call. Germline V CDR1 and CDR2: SGHAT, FQDESV (reference sequence). The V gene lost 3 bases and the J gene lost 11 bases, with 19 bases spanning the gap. The CDR3 spans 14 residues. CDR3 loop: CASSFFGPGDEQYF. In nucleotides, the CDR3 is TGTGCCAGCAGCTTTTTTGGCCCGGGCGATGAGCAGTACTTC.

The chain recombines TRBV27 with TRBJ1-1, with 7 nucleotides matching TRBD1. This CDR3 has 12 amino acids. The trim removed 6 bases at V and 5 bases at J, leaving 3 bases unmatched. Per germline, CDR1 MNHEY and CDR2 SMNVEV (reference sequence). CDR3 in DNA: TGTGCCAGCAGATCAGGGGGAACTGAAGCTTTCTTT. This gives the protein CASRSGGTEAFF.